Below are 14 T cell receptor beta chains sequenced from a single sample in a study of blood T cell repertoires in COVID-19. Only in-frame clones appear in the TCRdb table, and some are missing; sequencing was by immunoSEQ multiplex PCR. Of around 480,000 clones in the sample, about nine tenths were seen once. The sample was PBMCs or T cells enriched from blood (not recorded which). Every receptor here comes from a woman younger than 35 who had recovered from COVID-19.

This clone showed up just once. The chain uses TRBV7-8 and TRBJ2-2; 7 bases match TRBD2. V dropped 8 bases and J dropped 5; count of bases not matched to a gene: 8. The CDR3 sequence is 14 residues long. CDR1 SGHVS and CDR2 FQNEAQ come from the germline V gene. The CDR3 nucleotides are TGTGCCAGCTCCTTGGGGCGGGGGACCGGGGAGCTGTTTTTT. It translates to CASSLGRGTGELFF.

The rearrangement links TRBV25-1 to TRBJ1-2; 7 bases align to TRBD1. The length of the CDR3 is 16 residues. Germline V CDR1 and CDR2: MGHDK, SYGVNS. J lost 2 bases, V lost 2 bases, and 8 bases had no gene match. The CDR3 bases are TGTGCCAGCAGTGAAAATAGGGGGCTTTTAAACTATGGCTACACCTTC. Amino acid sequence: CASSENRGLLNYGYTF.

The chain carries TRBV10-3 and TRBJ1-1; the match to TRBD1 covers 9 bases. This CDR3 comprises 14 residues. Germline lookup yields CDR1 ENHRY and CDR2 SYGVKD. V dropped 8 bases and J dropped 2; count of bases not matched to a gene: 6. For the CDR3, the DNA is TGTGCCATCCGGACAGGGGCGATAAACACTGAAGCTTTCTTT. This gives the protein CAIRTGAINTEAFF.

This clone was counted a few times. This same CDR3 is encoded by further DNA sequences in the sample. The chain employs TRBV30 and TRBJ1-3, with D possibly TRBD1 on 5 matching bases. The CDR3 contains 14 residues. V was clipped by 0 bases and J by 0 bases, with 6 bases between them. CDR1 GTSNPN and CDR2 SVGIG come from the germline V gene (reference sequence). CDR3 DNA sequence: TGTGCCTGGAGTGTCGACAGCTCTGGAAACACCATATATTTT. This codes for CAWSVDSSGNTIYF. Together with reference TRBV30 and TRBJ1-3, the CDR3 gives the full variable domain: SQTIHQWPATLVQPVGSPLSLECTVEGTSNPNLYWYRQAAGRGLQLLFYSVGIGQISSEVPQNLSASRPQDRQFILSSKKLLLSDSGFYLCAWSVDSSGNTIYFGEGSWLTVV.

The V call is TRBV30, the J call TRBJ2-5; D gene ambiguous. The germline V gene encodes CDR1 GTSNPN and CDR2 SVGIG (reference sequence). This CDR3 region has 15 residues. V lost 0 bases and J 0 bases, leaving 11 bases between the germline ends. This CDR3 reads CAWSVPPRHQETQYF. For the CDR3, the DNA is TGTGCCTGGAGTGTCCCTCCCAGGCACCAAGAGACCCAGTACTTC.

The chain combines TRBV3-1 (or the pseudogene TRBV3-2) with TRBJ2-7; D is undetermined. The V end was cut by 4 bases, the J end by 3 bases, with 4 bases between. This CDR3 comprises 11 residues. Germline assignment: CDR1 LGHDT and CDR2 YNNKEL (reference sequence). CDR3 bases: TGTGCCAGCAGCCCAGGCTACGAGCAGTACTTC. Its protein product is CASSPGYEQYF.

This chain joins TRBV5-6 and TRBJ1-2, with D perhaps TRBD1 (5 bases). With 0 bases removed from V and 3 bases from J, the gap between germline ends came to 9 bases. Germline lookup yields CDR1 SGHDT and CDR2 YYEEEE. The CDR3 consists of 14 residues. CDR3 bases: TGTGCCAGCAGCTTGGTTAGACAGCACTATGGCTACACCTTC. Translated, it gives CASSLVRQHYGYTF.

This clone turned up a few times. The chain combines TRBV2 with TRBJ1-2; D is uncertain. V was clipped by 7 bases and J by 0 bases, with 12 bases between them. The CDR3 runs 14 residues. CDR1 and CDR2 from the germline V gene are SNHLY and FYNNEI. CDR3 amino acids: CASTTASTNYGYTF. The CDR3 nucleotides read TGTGCCAGCACTACAGCAAGCACTAACTATGGCTACACCTTC.

The rearrangement links TRBV18 to TRBJ1-2; TRBD1 agrees at 8 bases. This CDR3 region has 16 residues. The germline gives CDR1 KGHSH, CDR2 LQKENI. After removal of 4 bases from V and 2 bases from J, the junction contained 9 bases not matched to a gene. The CDR3 DNA sequence: TGTGCCAGCTCACTCGCGGAGGGACAGGAGAACTATGGCTACACCTTC. Translated: CASSLAEGQENYGYTF.

The CDR3 DNA reads TGTGCCAGCAGACGCCCGGGACAGGGACACTATGGCTACACCTTC. Residues: CASRRPGQGHYGYTF. The V call is TRBV7-2, the J call TRBJ1-2; 9 bases are shared with TRBD1. J was trimmed by 3 bases and V by 6 bases; bases with no gene match: 8. The V gene's germline CDR1 is SGHTA and CDR2 FQGNSA. The CDR3 consists of 15 residues.

V gene TRBV9 combines with J gene TRBJ1-5; perhaps TRBD1 as D (5 bases). V lost 3 bases and J lost 1, with 11 bases in between. This CDR3 has 15 residues. CDR1 and CDR2 (germline): SGDLS, YYNGEE. CDR3 residues: CASSADQGSNQPQHF. CDR3 in DNA: TGTGCCAGCAGCGCGGACCAGGGAAGCAATCAGCCCCAGCATTTT.

The CDR3 loop is CASSWGLAVNTGELFF. The CDR3 DNA is TGCGCCAGCAGCTGGGGACTAGCGGTGAACACCGGGGAGCTGTTTTTT. The chain uses TRBV5-1 and TRBJ2-2; 11 nucleotides match TRBD2. Germline assignment: CDR1 SGHRS and CDR2 YFSETQ. CDR3 length equals 16 residues. The trim removed 3 bases at V and 1 base at J, leaving 2 bases unmatched.

The V and J genes are TRBV7-9 and TRBJ2-7; 7 positions agree with TRBD1. V gave up 3 bases and J gave up 6 bases; unmatched junction bases: 8. CDR1 is SEHNR and CDR2 is FQNEAQ in the germline V gene (reference sequence). This CDR3 is built from 14 residues. The CDR3 sequence is CASSLASGGGEQYF. Here the CDR3 DNA reads TGTGCCAGCAGCTTGGCCTCAGGGGGTGGCGAGCAGTACTTC.

The chain combines TRBV5-1 with TRBJ1-4; D may be TRBD1 (6 bases). Germline CDR1 is SGHRS and CDR2 is YFSETQ. This CDR3 region has 14 residues. V was trimmed by 0 bases and J by 7 bases, leaving 10 bases between them. The CDR3 region has the DNA TGCGCCAGCAGCTTGGAGGGGGGGAGTGAAAAACTGTTTTTT. Its translation is CASSLEGGSEKLFF.